This T cell receptor (beta chain) was sequenced in a study of graft-versus-host responses after intestinal transplantation. In the study overall: Uniformly, recipients were administered anti-thymocyte globulin induction with subsequent tacrolimus and steroids for two to three years. Findings and caveats of the study: Detection of GvH clones occurred in recipient marrow, and some had their first appearance in ileum or blood.

This CDR3 is 13 amino acids long. The germline V and J ends were trimmed by 8 bases and 6 bases, with 17 bases remaining between them. Germline loops: CDR1 SQVTM, CDR2 ANQGSEA. A remark on this clone: Its antigen is unknown.

The assay was immunoSEQ multiplex PCR, and TCRdb's table has in-frame clones only and misses some. The repertoire holds roughly 69,000 clones, more than 85% seen once, with less than 2% in the top ten. Sequenced material: unstimulated CD8+ T cells sorted from spleen or lymph node cells, taken before transplant. The chain couples TRBV29-1 to TRBJ2-1; TRBD2 might be the D (7 bases). The clonotype was recovered from a human donor who was the organ donor for an intestinal transplant. DNA for the CDR3: TGCAGCCTAGGGGGGGGGTTTTCCAATGAGCAGTTCTTC. It translates to CSLGGGFSNEQFF.